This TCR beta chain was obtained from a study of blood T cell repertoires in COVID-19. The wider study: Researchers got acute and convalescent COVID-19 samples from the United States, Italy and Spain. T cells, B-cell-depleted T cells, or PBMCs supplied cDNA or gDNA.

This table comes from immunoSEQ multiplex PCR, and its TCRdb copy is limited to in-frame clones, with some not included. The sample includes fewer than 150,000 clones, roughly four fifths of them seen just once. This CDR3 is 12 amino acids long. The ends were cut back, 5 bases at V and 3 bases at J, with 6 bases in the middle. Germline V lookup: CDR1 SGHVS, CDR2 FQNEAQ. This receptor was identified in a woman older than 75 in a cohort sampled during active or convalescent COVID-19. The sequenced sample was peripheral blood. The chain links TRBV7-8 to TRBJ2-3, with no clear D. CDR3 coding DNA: TGTGCCAGCAGCCGCCTTACAGATACGCAGTATTTT. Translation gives CASSRLTDTQYF.